Below, one TCR beta chain is given with its context. Its antigen is currently unknown. These data originate in a study of cytomegalovirus exposure and HLA in healthy donors. Across the study: According to later analysis, the same platform produced the 120 validation and around 730 first-cohort repertoires. The study, taken as a whole, reports: In vitro data verified a few CMV-associated chains as specific for CMV antigens. Overall, 164 TCR beta chains were annotated as cytomegalovirus-associated.

V lost 5 bases to trimming and J lost 0 bases, with 16 bases between them. Per the germline V gene, CDR1 is KGHSH and CDR2 is LQKENI. There are 17 residues in the CDR3. Here immunoSEQ multiplex PCR was the method, and the copy in TCRdb shows in-frame clones only, minus some. In the table there are 150,000 to 200,000 clones, around four fifths of which are singletons. This chain joins TRBV18 and TRBJ1-4, with a possible D match to TRBD1 (6 bases). The material sequenced was PBMCs. The source of this sequence is a young man in good health and CMV-seropositive. This chain's CDR3 is CASSSTGMGATNEKLFF. The DNA of the CDR3 is TGTGCCAGCTCATCTACAGGGATGGGGGCAACTAATGAAAAACTGTTTTTT.